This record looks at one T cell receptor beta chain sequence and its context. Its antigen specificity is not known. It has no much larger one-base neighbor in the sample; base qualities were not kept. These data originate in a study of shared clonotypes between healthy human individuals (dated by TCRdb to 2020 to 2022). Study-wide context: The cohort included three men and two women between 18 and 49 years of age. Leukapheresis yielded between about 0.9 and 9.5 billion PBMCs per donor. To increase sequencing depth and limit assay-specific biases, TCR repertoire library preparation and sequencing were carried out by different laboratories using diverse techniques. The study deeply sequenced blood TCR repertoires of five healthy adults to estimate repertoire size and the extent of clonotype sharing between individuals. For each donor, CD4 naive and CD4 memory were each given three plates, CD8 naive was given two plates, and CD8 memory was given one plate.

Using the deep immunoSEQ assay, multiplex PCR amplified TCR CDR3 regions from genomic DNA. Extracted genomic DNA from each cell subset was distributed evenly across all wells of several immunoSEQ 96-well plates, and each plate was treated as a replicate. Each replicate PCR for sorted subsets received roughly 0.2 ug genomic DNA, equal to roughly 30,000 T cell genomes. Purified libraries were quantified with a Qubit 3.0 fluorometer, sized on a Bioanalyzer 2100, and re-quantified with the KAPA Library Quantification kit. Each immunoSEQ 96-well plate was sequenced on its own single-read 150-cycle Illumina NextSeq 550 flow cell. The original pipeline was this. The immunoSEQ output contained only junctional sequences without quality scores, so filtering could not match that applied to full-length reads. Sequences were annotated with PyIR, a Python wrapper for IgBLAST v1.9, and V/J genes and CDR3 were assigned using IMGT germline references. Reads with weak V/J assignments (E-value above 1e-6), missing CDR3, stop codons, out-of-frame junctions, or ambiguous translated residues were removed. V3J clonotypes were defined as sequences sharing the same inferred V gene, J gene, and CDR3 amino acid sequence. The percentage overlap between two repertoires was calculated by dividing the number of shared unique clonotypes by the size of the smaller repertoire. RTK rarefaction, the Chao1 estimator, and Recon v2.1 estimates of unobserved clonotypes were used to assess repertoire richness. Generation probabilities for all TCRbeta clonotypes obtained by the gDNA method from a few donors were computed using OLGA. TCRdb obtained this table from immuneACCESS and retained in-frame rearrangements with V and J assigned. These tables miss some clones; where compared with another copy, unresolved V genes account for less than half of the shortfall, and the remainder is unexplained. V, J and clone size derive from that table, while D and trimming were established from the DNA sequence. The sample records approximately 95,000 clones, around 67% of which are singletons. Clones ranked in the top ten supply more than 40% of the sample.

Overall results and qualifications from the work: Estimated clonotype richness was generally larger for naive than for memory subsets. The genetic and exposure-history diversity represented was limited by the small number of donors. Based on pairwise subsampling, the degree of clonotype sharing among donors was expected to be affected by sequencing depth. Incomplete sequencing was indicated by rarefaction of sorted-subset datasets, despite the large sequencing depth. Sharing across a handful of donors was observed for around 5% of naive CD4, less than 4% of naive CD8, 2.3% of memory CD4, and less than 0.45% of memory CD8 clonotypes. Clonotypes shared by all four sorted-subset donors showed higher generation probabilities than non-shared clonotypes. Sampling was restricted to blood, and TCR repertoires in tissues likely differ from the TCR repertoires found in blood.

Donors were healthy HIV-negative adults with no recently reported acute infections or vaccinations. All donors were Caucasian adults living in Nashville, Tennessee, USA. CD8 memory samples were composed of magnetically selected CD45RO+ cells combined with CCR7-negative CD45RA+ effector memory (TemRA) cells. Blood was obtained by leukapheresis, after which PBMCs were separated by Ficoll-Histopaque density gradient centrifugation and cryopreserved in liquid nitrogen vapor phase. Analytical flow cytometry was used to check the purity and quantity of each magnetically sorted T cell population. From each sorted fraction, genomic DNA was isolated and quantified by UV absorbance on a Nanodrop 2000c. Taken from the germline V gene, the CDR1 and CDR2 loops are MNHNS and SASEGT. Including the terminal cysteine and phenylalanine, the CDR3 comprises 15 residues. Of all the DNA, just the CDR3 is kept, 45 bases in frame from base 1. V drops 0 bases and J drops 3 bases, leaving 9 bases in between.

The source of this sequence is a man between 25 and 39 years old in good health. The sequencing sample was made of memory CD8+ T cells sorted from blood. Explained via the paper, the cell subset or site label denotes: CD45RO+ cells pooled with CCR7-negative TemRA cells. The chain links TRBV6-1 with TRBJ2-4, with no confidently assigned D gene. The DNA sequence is TGTGCCAGCAGTGAAGCGCTGGGCGGCAAAAACATTCAGTACTTC. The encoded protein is CASSEALGGKNIQYF.